These 30 T cell receptor beta chains were sequenced from one sample in a study of early T cells in non-severe SARS-CoV-2 infection. TCRdb called the 5' RACE reads again in MiXCR, with one record for every CDR3 protein. There are roughly 38,000 distinct CDR3 sequences in the sample; 4.5% to 7% occur only once, and more than 3.5% lies in the top ten. Material: whole blood, obtained at baseline. These receptor sequences come from an adult who was a healthcare worker with PCR-confirmed SARS-CoV-2 infection or an uninfected control (not recorded which).

This clonotype was recorded many times. The chain links TRBV15 to TRBJ1-2; TRBD1 might be the D (6 bases). The CDR3 is 14 amino acids. Germline V gene lookup returns CDR1 LNHNV and CDR2 YYDKDF (reference sequence). V was pared by 0 bases and J by 6 bases, with 11 bases between. For the CDR3, the DNA is TGTGCCACCAGCAGAGAAAGGGGGGACAATGGCTACACCTTC. Protein product: CATSRERGDNGYTF. The full variable domain, in which reference TRBV15 and TRBJ1-2 provide the parts outside the CDR3, is DAMVIQNPRYQVTQFGKPVTLSCSQTLNHNVMYWYQQKSSQAPKLLFHYYDKDFNNEADTPDNFQSRRPNTSFCFLDIRSPGLGDTAMYLCATSRERGDNGYTFGSGTRLTVV.

This clonotype was counted ten times or more. The J gene is TRBJ2-5, the V gene TRBV29-1; D gene uncertain. The CDR3 is 13 amino acids. V was shortened by 1 base and J by 7 bases, with 13 bases between the two germline ends. Germline loops: CDR1 SQVTM, CDR2 ANQGSEA. The CDR3 DNA reads TGCAGCGTTGAAGTAAGGATTCTGGGGACCCAGTACTTC. Its translation is CSVEVRILGTQYF.

This clonotype was counted ten times or more. J is TRBJ2-3 and V is TRBV11-2; D may be TRBD1 (5 bases). Per germline, CDR1 SGHAT and CDR2 FQNNGV. The V end was cut by 3 bases, the J end by 5 bases, with 9 bases between. The CDR3 is made up of 13 amino acids. The CDR3 DNA is TGTGCCAGCAGCTTGTCGGACATAGATACGCAGTATTTT. This codes for CASSLSDIDTQYF.

The chain links TRBV12-5 to TRBJ2-4, with a tentative D call TRBD2 (5 bases). Trimming took 3 bases from V and 7 from J, leaving 13 bases between them. This CDR3 is 14 amino acids long. CDR1 LGHNT and CDR2 FRNRAP come from the germline V gene. The DNA for the CDR3 is TGTGCTAGTGGTTTCGGCGGGCCGGGGAACATTCAGTACTTC. Protein sequence: CASGFGGPGNIQYF. Drawing the rest from reference TRBV12-5 and TRBJ2-4, the complete variable domain is DARVTQTPRHKVTEMGQEVTMRCQPILGHNTVFWYRQTMMQGLELLAYFRNRAPLDDSGMPKDRFSAEMPDATLATLKIQPSEPRDSAVYFCASGFGGPGNIQYFGAGTRLSVL.

This clonotype has only a few counts. V and J are TRBV5-1 and TRBJ2-5; D perhaps matches TRBD1 (5 bases). V was trimmed by 3 bases and J by 4 bases, leaving 13 bases between them. Germline CDR1 is SGHRS and CDR2 is YFSETQ. The CDR3 contains 14 residues. The chain's CDR3 is CASSWKGITETQYF. The CDR3 nucleotides read TGCGCCAGCAGCTGGAAGGGGATTACAGAGACCCAGTACTTC.

This clonotype occurred a few times. The chain has TRBV6-6 and TRBJ2-7; D is undetermined. The ends were cut back, 6 bases at V and 7 bases at J, with 16 bases in the middle. From germline, CDR1 is MNHNY and CDR2 SVGAGI (reference sequence). This CDR3 contains 13 residues. The CDR3 region has the DNA TGTGCCAGCAGCCGAGGTCCCCCTGGAGAGCAGTACTTC. It specifies CASSRGPPGEQYF.

This clonotype showed up just a few times. The chain has TRBV5-1 and TRBJ2-7, with no clear D. The germline CDR1 and CDR2 sequences are SGHRS and YFSETQ. The V and J ends lost 0 bases and 9 bases respectively, with 19 bases between them. The CDR3 has 15 amino acids. CDR3 in DNA: TGCGCCAGCAGCTTGGCTTCAGGACCATCTCTGTCGCAGTACTTC. Protein product: CASSLASGPSLSQYF.

This clonotype has a count of ten or more. The rearrangement links TRBV28 to TRBJ2-7, with 8 bases lining up with TRBD1. The CDR3 consists of 14 residues. Trimming cost V 5 bases and J 7 bases; bases outside gene matches: 10. Germline assignment: CDR1 MDHEN and CDR2 SYDVKM. The CDR3 DNA reads as TGTGCCAGCAGTCCGCTGGACAGGGTTAAGGAGCAGTACTTC. Amino acid sequence: CASSPLDRVKEQYF.

This clonotype was counted at least ten times. The chain has TRBV18 and TRBJ2-2, with TRBD1 as a possible D gene (6 bases). With 2 bases removed from V and 7 bases from J, the gap between germline ends came to 17 bases. The CDR3 has 16 amino acids. Germline CDR1 reads KGHSH; CDR2 reads LQKENI. CDR3 residues: CASSPFLGAENGELFF. The CDR3 DNA reads TGTGCCAGCTCACCATTTCTGGGGGCCGAAAACGGGGAGCTGTTTTTT.

Ten or more counts support this clonotype. V gene TRBV9 combines with J gene TRBJ2-6; D is ambiguous. Trimming took off 3 bases at V and 17 bases at J, with 30 bases between the two ends. The V gene's germline CDR1 is SGDLS and CDR2 YYNGEE. CDR3 length equals 17 residues. CDR3 amino acids: CASSGSLVEVLQEKMTF. The CDR3 DNA is TGTGCCAGCAGCGGGAGCCTCGTCGAGGTTCTTCAGGAGAAGATGACTTTC.

This clonotype showed up many times. The V call is TRBV10-2, the J call TRBJ2-7, with D hard to call. The CDR3 contains 16 residues. CDR1 WSHSY and CDR2 SAAADI come from the germline V gene. V was cut by 0 bases and J by 0 bases, with 12 bases left in between. In DNA, the CDR3 is TGCGCCAGCAGTGAGTCCTCGGTGTACGGCTCCTACGAGCAGTACTTC. Translating it yields CASSESSVYGSYEQYF.

This clonotype was seen at least ten times. The rearrangement joins TRBV5-1 to TRBJ2-3; TRBD1 aligns across 8 bases. Unmatched junction bases numbered 8, after V lost 4 bases and J lost 1 base. This CDR3 has 16 residues. Germline V gives CDR1 SGHRS, CDR2 YFSETQ. The CDR3 sequence: CASSRHPGQGTDTQYF. DNA of the CDR3: TGCGCCAGCAGCCGGCACCCGGGACAGGGCACAGATACGCAGTATTTT.

The table lists this clonotype with a few counts. CDR3 in amino acids: CASSLGGTGGTDTQYF. The CDR3 DNA sequence: TGCGCCAGCAGCTTGGGAGGGACCGGAGGTACAGATACGCAGTATTTT. The chain links TRBV5-1 to TRBJ2-3; D is tentatively TRBD1 or TRBD2 (5 bases each). Looked up from germline, CDR1 is SGHRS and CDR2 is YFSETQ. The CDR3 is 16 residues long. Trimming removed 0 bases at V and 3 bases at J, with 14 bases between.

In this sample, this clonotype turned up a few times. V usage is TRBV24-1 and J usage is TRBJ1-5; D is unresolved. V gave up 5 bases and J gave up 6 bases, with 7 bases separating them. The CDR3 extends over 12 amino acids. Germline lookup yields CDR1 KGHDR and CDR2 SFDVKD. In DNA form, the CDR3 reads TGTGCCACCAGTGTGCGAGGTCAGCCCCAGCATTTT. It yields the protein CATSVRGQPQHF.

The chain combines TRBV7-6 with TRBJ1-1; weak D call: TRBD1 (5 bases). Trimming took off 5 bases at V and 0 bases at J, with 10 bases between the two ends. The CDR3 totals 14 residues. The germline V gene encodes CDR1 SGHVS and CDR2 FNYEAQ. The CDR3 DNA reads TGTGCCAGCAGCCGAACAGGTATGAACACTGAAGCTTTCTTT. Translating gives CASSRTGMNTEAFF. The variable domain in full, completed from reference TRBV7-6 and TRBJ1-1, reads GAGVSQSPRYKVTKRGQDVALRCDPISGHVSLYWYRQALGQGPEFLTYFNYEAQQDKSGLPNDRFSAERPEGSISTLTIQRTEQRDSAMYRCASSRTGMNTEAFFGQGTRLTVV.

At least ten counts were recorded for this clonotype. This chain links TRBV29-1 with TRBJ2-3; tentative D call: TRBD2 (6 bases). The length of the CDR3 is 14 residues. Germline lookup yields CDR1 SQVTM and CDR2 ANQGSEA. V was shortened by 3 bases and J by 6 bases, with 16 bases between the two germline ends. The CDR3 bases are TGCAGCGTTGATGCTAGCGCCCTCACTGATACGCAGTATTTT. Its translation is CSVDASALTDTQYF.

This clonotype came up many times. The V gene is TRBV20-1, the J gene TRBJ2-7; no reliable D call. Per the germline V gene, CDR1 is DFQATT and CDR2 is SNEGSKA (reference sequence). Trimming took 5 bases from V and 0 from J, leaving 14 bases between them. The CDR3 contains 14 residues. CDR3 DNA: TGCAGTGCTGGGAATGGCGGATTCTCCTACGAGCAGTACTTC. This translates into CSAGNGGFSYEQYF.

On this clonotype: It may be a read error: a sequence one base away is much more abundant. The V and J genes are TRBV12-3 or TRBV12-4 and TRBJ1-2; D is unclear. The CDR3 has 13 amino acids. V was pared by 6 bases and J by 7 bases, with 15 bases between. CDR3 in amino acids: CASRLFEVSGYTF. Written as DNA, the CDR3 is TGTGCCAGCAGATTATTCGAAGTCTCTGGCTACACCTTC.

This clonotype was detected ten times or more. V usage is TRBV6-6 and J usage is TRBJ1-2, with unresolved D. Trimming took off 8 bases at V and 6 bases at J, with 13 bases between the two ends. The CDR3 extends over 12 amino acids. The germline V gene encodes CDR1 MNHNY and CDR2 SVGAGI (reference sequence). In nucleotides, the CDR3 is TGTGCCAGCTCCGGCTTCCAGGATGGCTACACCTTC. Translated, it gives CASSGFQDGYTF.

This clonotype has ten or more counts. The chain uses TRBV5-1 and TRBJ1-3, with a weak D call TRBD1 (5 bases). The CDR3 contains 15 residues. The germline CDR1 and CDR2 sequences are SGHRS and YFSETQ. Trimming shortened V by 0 bases and J by 4 bases, and 11 bases separated the two germline ends. CDR3 sequence (DNA): TGCGCCAGCAGCTTGGACGACAGTCGCGGAAACACCATATATTTT. This sequence encodes CASSLDDSRGNTIYF.

This clonotype has ten or more counts. The rearrangement links TRBV4-1 to TRBJ2-1; TRBD1 might be the D (7 bases). The CDR3 extends over 16 amino acids. V was cut by 4 bases and J by 6 bases, with 19 bases left in between. From germline, CDR1 is MGHRA and CDR2 YSYEKL. The DNA for the CDR3 is TGCGCCAGCAGCCCAGCAGGGGGGCAAAGGTCCAATGAGCAGTTCTTC. Protein sequence: CASSPAGGQRSNEQFF.

This clonotype was seen at least ten times. This rearrangement joins TRBV20-1 to TRBJ2-7, with D uncertain. Germline-derived CDR1 and CDR2 are DFQATT and SNEGSKA (reference sequence). The CDR3 totals 13 residues. V was shortened by 1 base and J by 5 bases, with 12 bases between the two germline ends. The CDR3 DNA sequence: TGCAGTGCTAGAGGTTTCGTCTTCCACGAGCAGTACTTC. The encoded protein is CSARGFVFHEQYF.

This clonotype has a count of ten or more. CDR3 region: CASSEMAEGAGNQPQHF. CDR3 coding DNA: TGTGCCAGCAGTGAAATGGCGGAGGGTGCGGGCAATCAGCCCCAGCATTTT. V is TRBV6-4 and J is TRBJ1-5; D is unresolved. V gave up 3 bases and J gave up 2 bases, with 17 bases separating them. Germline assignment: CDR1 MRHNA and CDR2 SNTAGT. The CDR3 has 17 amino acids.

This clonotype has ten or more counts. The CDR3 region has the DNA TGCGCCAGCAGCCAAGAAACAGGGCCTCGCGAAAAACTGTTTTTT. Encoded protein: CASSQETGPREKLFF. J is TRBJ1-4 and V is TRBV4-3, with D tentatively TRBD1 (6 bases). The germline V gene has CDR1 LGHNA and CDR2 YSLEER. There are 15 residues in the CDR3. The V end lost 0 bases, the J end lost 8 bases, and 13 bases lay between the germline ends.

Many counts were recorded for this clonotype. J is TRBJ2-3 and V is TRBV6-5; tentative D call: TRBD2 (5 bases). V was clipped by 3 bases and J by 2 bases, with 15 bases between them. Germline lookup yields CDR1 MNHEY and CDR2 SVGAGI. CDR3 length: 16 amino acids. CDR3 DNA sequence: TGTGCCAGCAGTTATACCCTAGCCGAGCCCACAGATACGCAGTATTTT. Translated: CASSYTLAEPTDTQYF.

This clonotype was seen many times. V and J are TRBV30 and TRBJ1-1; a possible D gene is TRBD1 (5 bases). CDR1 and CDR2 from the germline V gene are GTSNPN and SVGIG (reference sequence). The CDR3 spans 14 residues. The V end was cut by 0 bases, the J end by 1 base, with 9 bases between. CDR3 DNA sequence: TGTGCCTGGAGTGTAAGGGGAGAGAACACTGAAGCTTTCTTT. Translated: CAWSVRGENTEAFF.

This clonotype was found many times. V usage is TRBV5-4 and J usage is TRBJ2-3, with 9 bases identical to TRBD2. After removal of 1 base from V and 1 base from J, the junction contained 10 bases not matched to a gene. Germline V gene sequence: CDR1 SGHNT, CDR2 YYREEE (reference sequence). CDR3 size: 18 residues. The CDR3 bases are TGTGCCAGCAGCTTGTACCAGTGGTTAGCGGGGGGCACAGATACGCAGTATTTT. Translated: CASSLYQWLAGGTDTQYF. The full variable domain, rest sourced from reference TRBV5-4 and TRBJ2-3, is ETGVTQSPTHLIKTRGQQVTLRCSSQSGHNTVSWYQQALGQGPQFIFQYYREEENGRGNFPPRFSGLQFPNYSSELNVNALELDDSALYLCASSLYQWLAGGTDTQYFGPGTRLTVL.

This clonotype was detected ten times or more. The J gene is TRBJ2-4, the V gene TRBV7-2, with D possibly being TRBD1 (6 bases). With 3 bases removed from V and 0 bases from J, the gap between germline ends came to 9 bases. This CDR3 is 15 amino acids long. Germline CDR1 reads SGHTA; CDR2 reads FQGNSA. This CDR3 reads CASSFTDRAKNIQYF. Written as DNA, the CDR3 is TGTGCCAGCAGCTTTACGGACAGAGCCAAAAACATTCAGTACTTC.

This clonotype was seen only a few times. The chain recombines TRBV21-1 with TRBJ2-7; TRBD1 is taken as the D call from the table, unchecked against the DNA. TRBV21-1 is a pseudogene locus. This CDR3 is built from 15 residues. The CDR3 here is CASSKATPASNEQYF. The CDR3, as DNA: TGTGCCAGCAGCAAAGCGACCCCGGCCAGTAACGAGCAGTACTTC.

This chain links TRBV5-1 with TRBJ1-3; D remains unclear. V was clipped by 4 bases and J by 4 bases, with 18 bases between them. The CDR3 is 16 residues long. Germline V lookup: CDR1 SGHRS, CDR2 YFSETQ. For the CDR3, the DNA is TGCGCCAGCAGCCCAGCGGGCGGGATCCGCGGAAACACCATATATTTT. It codes for CASSPAGGIRGNTIYF.